The 21 T cell receptor beta chains presented below share a single source sample, sequenced in a study of cytomegalovirus exposure and HLA in healthy donors. PCR used 60 Vbeta primers and 13 Jbeta primers. The table came from immunoSEQ multiplex PCR; TCRdb's copy has only in-frame clones and leaves some out. The table has some 130,000 clones, around three quarters seen once; the top ten hold about 2.5%. The sequenced sample was PBMCs. The origin of the receptors is a man aged 25-45 years in good health and CMV-seronegative.

The chain joins TRBV4-2 to TRBJ2-2, with a weak D call TRBD2 (6 bases). This CDR3 is built from 15 residues. The V end was cut by 1 base, the J end by 6 bases, with 12 bases between. Looked up from germline, CDR1 is LGHNA and CDR2 is YNFKEQ. Written as DNA, the CDR3 is TGTGCCAGCAGCCAAGGACTAGTGGACGCCGGGGAGCTGTTTTTT. This gives the protein CASSQGLVDAGELFF.

This chain uses TRBV29-1 with TRBJ2-5, with TRBD2 identical over 8 bases. The CDR3 consists of 14 residues. J lost 4 bases, V lost 7 bases, and 11 bases had no gene match. The germline V gene encodes CDR1 SQVTM and CDR2 ANQGSEA. CDR3: CSGVGGAGPETQYF. CDR3 in DNA: TGCAGCGGGGTCGGGGGGGCGGGCCCAGAGACCCAGTACTTC. Complete variable domain (other parts from reference TRBV29-1 and TRBJ2-5): SAVISQKPSRDICQRGTSLTIQCQVDSQVTMMFWYRQQPGQSLTLIATANQGSEATYESGFVIDKFPISRPNLTFSTLTVSNMSPEDSSIYLCSGVGGAGPETQYFGPGTRLLVL.

The rearrangement uses TRBV4-1 and TRBJ2-3, with 7 bases matching TRBD2. Germline V lookup: CDR1 MGHRA, CDR2 YSYEKL. The ends lost 1 base at V and 1 base at J; junction bases unmatched: 8. CDR3 size: 17 residues. CDR3 DNA: TGCGCCAGCAGCCAAGTTATCGGGCTAGCGGGCACAGATACGCAGTATTTT. This codes for CASSQVIGLAGTDTQYF.

The V and J genes are TRBV13 and TRBJ2-7; 9 nucleotides match TRBD2. Germline V gene sequence: CDR1 PRHDT, CDR2 FYEKMQ (reference sequence). This CDR3 comprises 19 residues. The junction had 19 bases not matched to a gene; V was cut back by 5 bases and J by 2 bases. In DNA form, the CDR3 reads TGTGCCAGCAGCGCCCGGTCGAGTGCGGGAGGGCCCATAGCCTACGAGCAGTACTTC. Translated, it gives CASSARSSAGGPIAYEQYF.

The rearrangement uses TRBV11-2 and TRBJ2-1; 7 bases fit TRBD2. Germline loops: CDR1 SGHAT, CDR2 FQNNGV. Trimming at V came to 3 bases and at J to 6 bases, leaving 8 bases not matched to a gene. There are 15 residues in the CDR3. CDR3 in DNA: TGTGCCAGCAGCTTCACGACTAGCTTGAGCAATGAGCAGTTCTTC. Translating it yields CASSFTTSLSNEQFF.

The rearrangement joins TRBV5-1 to TRBJ2-3; 9 bases map to TRBD1. The CDR3 contains 18 residues. J was trimmed by 2 bases and V by 4 bases; bases with no gene match: 14. Germline V gives CDR1 SGHRS, CDR2 YFSETQ. The CDR3 sequence is CASSIQGAVLRNTDTQYF. Written as DNA, the CDR3 is TGCGCCAGCAGCATACAGGGGGCGGTCTTACGAAACACAGATACGCAGTATTTT.

This chain uses TRBV7-9 with TRBJ2-1; TRBD1 is a possible D gene (5 bases). Germline CDR1 reads SEHNR; CDR2 reads FQNEAQ (reference sequence). Trimming removed 4 bases at V and 4 bases at J, with 11 bases between. CDR3 length equals 14 residues. CDR3 nucleotides: TGTGCCAGCAGCTCCGACGACAGATACAATGAGCAGTTCTTC. Encoded protein: CASSSDDRYNEQFF.

The chain links TRBV18 to TRBJ1-5; perhaps TRBD1 as D (5 bases). The length of the CDR3 is 15 residues. The germline CDR1 and CDR2 sequences are KGHSH and LQKENI. Trimming pared 3 bases from V and 0 bases from J, leaving 9 bases between. This CDR3 is CASSPGRDSNQPQHF. Written as DNA, the CDR3 is TGTGCCAGCTCACCGGGCAGGGATAGCAATCAGCCCCAGCATTTT.

V and J are TRBV6-1 and TRBJ1-6; D remains unclear. V lost 6 bases to trimming and J lost 14 bases, with 11 bases between them. CDR1 is MNHNS, CDR2 SASEGT, per germline. The CDR3 has 11 residues. CDR3 residues: CASSERITLHF. The CDR3 DNA sequence: TGTGCCAGCAGCGAGAGAATAACCCTCCACTTT.

This chain joins TRBV6-1 and TRBJ1-1; perhaps TRBD1 as D (6 bases). V was clipped by 3 bases and J by 1 base, with 9 bases between them. The CDR3 extends over 14 amino acids. Germline CDR1 and CDR2: MNHNS and SASEGT. CDR3: CASSDWTANTEAFF. The CDR3, as DNA: TGTGCCAGCAGTGACTGGACAGCGAACACTGAAGCTTTCTTT.

V gene TRBV19 combines with J gene TRBJ2-7; 10 bases line up with TRBD1. The CDR3 consists of 14 residues. CDR1 is LNHDA, CDR2 SQIVND, per germline (reference sequence). V lost 5 bases and J lost 6; bases outside the gene matches: 7. The DNA of the CDR3 is TGTGCCAGTAGTTCTACCGGGACAGGGGCCGAGCAGTACTTC. Translation: CASSSTGTGAEQYF.

The rearrangement joins TRBV5-1 to TRBJ2-7, with 7 nucleotides matching TRBD2. CDR3 length equals 14 residues. CDR1 SGHRS and CDR2 YFSETQ come from the germline V gene. V was clipped by 5 bases and J by 3 bases; unmatched bases: 8. CDR3 sequence (DNA): TGCGCCAGCAGTTTACGGCCGGGGGGCTACGAGCAGTACTTC. This translates into CASSLRPGGYEQYF.

The J gene is TRBJ2-1, the V gene TRBV15; 10 bases match TRBD1. Per germline, CDR1 LNHNV and CDR2 YYDKDF (reference sequence). CDR3 length: 15 residues. The trim removed 6 bases at V and 4 bases at J, leaving 6 bases unmatched. In DNA, the CDR3 is TGTGCCACCAGTGCCGGGACAGGGGTTTACAATGAGCAGTTCTTC. Translated, it gives CATSAGTGVYNEQFF.

This clone was seen a handful of times. The V and J genes are TRBV7-9 and TRBJ2-1, with a weak D call TRBD2 (6 bases). With 2 bases removed from V and 4 bases from J, the gap between germline ends came to 24 bases. CDR1 is SEHNR and CDR2 is FQNEAQ in the germline V gene (reference sequence). The CDR3 sequence is 19 residues long. The CDR3, as DNA: TGTGCCAGCAGCTTATCAACCACGGTCAGAGGTAGCGGTTACAATGAGCAGTTCTTC. Protein: CASSLSTTVRGSGYNEQFF.

This chain uses TRBV14 with TRBJ2-2; TRBD1 matches 7 bases. This CDR3 has 19 residues. CDR1 is SGHDN and CDR2 is FVKESK in the germline V gene. Trimming cost V 3 bases and J 0 bases; bases outside gene matches: 13. Here the CDR3 reads CASSHPGQTSLTNTGELFF. CDR3 bases: TGTGCCAGCAGCCACCCGGGACAGACAAGTTTAACGAACACCGGGGAGCTGTTTTTT.

The J gene is TRBJ1-2, the V gene TRBV6-1; TRBD1 might be the D (5 bases). The germline V and J ends were trimmed by 1 base and 12 bases, with 21 bases remaining between them. Germline V gene data show CDR1 as MNHNS and CDR2 as SASEGT. The CDR3 is 15 amino acids. The CDR3 protein is CASSEGGGSKGSDTF. For the CDR3, the DNA is TGTGCCAGCAGTGAAGGGGGGGGTTCCAAAGGGTCCGACACCTTC.

The V call is TRBV27, the J call TRBJ1-1, with D maybe TRBD1 (5 bases). Deletions cut 7 bases from V and 1 base from J, with 13 bases between. Germline lookup yields CDR1 MNHEY and CDR2 SMNVEV (reference sequence). CDR3 length equals 14 residues. The CDR3 region is CASIPTASNTEAFF. The CDR3 DNA sequence: TGTGCCAGCATCCCGACAGCCTCGAACACTGAAGCTTTCTTT.

This clone has just one count. The chain joins TRBV14 to TRBJ1-2, with D perhaps matching TRBD1 (6 bases). The ends were cut back, 3 bases at V and 4 bases at J, with 9 bases in the middle. Germline V gene data show CDR1 as SGHDN and CDR2 as FVKESK. The CDR3 extends over 13 amino acids. CDR3: CASSQDSRYGYTF. The CDR3 region has the DNA TGTGCCAGCAGCCAGGACAGCCGCTATGGCTACACCTTC.

The chain links TRBV18 to TRBJ2-7, with 7 positions matching TRBD2. After removal of 4 bases from V and 4 bases from J, the junction contained 7 bases not matched to a gene. The CDR3 runs to 14 residues. Germline V lookup: CDR1 KGHSH, CDR2 LQKENI. CDR3 coding DNA: TGTGCCAGCTCACGGAGGGAGGGACCTTACGAGCAGTACTTC. Amino acids: CASSRREGPYEQYF.

The rearrangement uses TRBV4-1 and TRBJ2-1; 13 positions match TRBD2. There are 16 residues in the CDR3. CDR1 is MGHRA, CDR2 YSYEKL, per germline. The V segment lost 1 base and the J segment 9 bases; nucleotides outside the gene matches: 6. For the CDR3, the DNA is TGCGCCAGCAGCCAAGCGGGACTAGCGGGATGGAGTGAGCAGTTCTTC. This sequence encodes CASSQAGLAGWSEQFF.

This chain uses TRBV5-4 with TRBJ2-7; 9 positions agree with TRBD2. Germline V CDR1 and CDR2: SGHNT, YYREEE (reference sequence). This CDR3 has 17 amino acids. V dropped 4 bases and J dropped 4; count of bases not matched to a gene: 15. The CDR3 spells CASSPRTSAGGGYEQYF. Written as DNA, the CDR3 is TGTGCCAGCAGCCCCCGGACTTCAGCGGGAGGTGGGTACGAGCAGTACTTC.